Listed below are T cell receptor beta chains from one sample, sequenced in a study of blood T cell repertoires in COVID-19. TCRdb's table, derived via immunoSEQ multiplex PCR, lists solely in-frame clones and lacks some. Of around 150,000 clones listed, approximately 88% are singletons. What was sequenced was peripheral blood. The receptors were sampled from a woman aged 80 or older with active or convalescent COVID-19. Each CDR3 is given with its conserved first and last residue. The D gene is left open where the match is weak. The listing skips clone size in some rows; elsewhere it reads once, few, many or a size class.

TRBD1,NA,TRBJ2-7,TRBV4-3,CASSQGTGHYEQYF,TGCGCCAGCAGCCAAGGGACAGGGCACTACGAGCAGTACTTC
NA,NA,TRBJ2-7,TRBV5-1,CASGAGAPGSYEQYF,TGCGCCAGCGGCGCGGGGGCCCCTGGCTCCTACGAGCAGTACTTC
NA,NA,TRBJ1-1,TRBV18,CASSGGSTEAFF,TGTGCCAGCTCAGGGGGCAGCACTGAAGCTTTCTTT
TRBD2,NA,TRBJ2-3,TRBV19,CASTSGGRTDTQYF,TGTGCCAGTACTAGCGGGGGCCGCACAGATACGCAGTATTTT
NA,NA,TRBJ1-3,TRBV19,CASSIPNRRSGNTIYF,TGTGCCAGTAGTATTCCGAATAGGAGGTCTGGAAACACCATATATTTT
NA,once,TRBJ1-4,TRBV2,CASSARWGTNEKLFF,TGTGCCAGCAGTGCTCGTTGGGGCACTAATGAAAAACTGTTTTTT
TRBD1,NA,TRBJ1-3,TRBV6-5,CASSRGQGTPYTIYF,TGTGCCAGCAGTAGGGGACAGGGAACCCCCTACACCATATATTTT
NA,NA,TRBJ2-7,TRBV9,CASSVGATGRDEQYF,TGTGCCAGCAGCGTAGGGGCAACAGGGAGGGACGAGCAGTACTTC
TRBD1,once,TRBJ1-2,TRBV5-6,CASSFRDRGWRSYTF,TGTGCCAGCAGCTTCCGGGACAGGGGTTGGAGAAGCTACACCTTC
TRBD1,NA,TRBJ2-6,TRBV19,CASARDRAGPGANVLTF,TGTGCCAGTGCGCGGGACAGGGCAGGACCTGGGGCCAACGTCCTGACTTTC
TRBD1,few,TRBJ1-5,TRBV19,CASTSRDRGNQPQHF,TGTGCCAGTACCAGCAGGGACAGGGGTAATCAGCCCCAGCATTTT
NA,NA,TRBJ2-5,TRBV5-1,CASSLGQRETQYF,TGCGCCAGCAGCCTTGGACAGAGGGAGACCCAGTACTTC
NA,NA,TRBJ1-3,TRBV18,CASSTGSGNTIYF,TGTGCCAGCTCAACAGGGTCCGGAAACACCATATATTTT
TRBD1,once,TRBJ1-1,TRBV19,CASSIEGRGRGTEAFF,TGTGCCAGTAGTATAGAAGGCAGGGGGCGTGGCACTGAAGCTTTCTTT
NA,NA,TRBJ1-2,TRBV5-8,CASSFPGLLGYGYTF,TGTGCCAGCAGCTTCCCGGGTCTCCTCGGCTATGGCTACACCTTC
NA,NA,TRBJ1-1,TRBV6-2/TRBV6-3,CASSYMNTEAFF,TGTGCCAGCAGCTATATGAACACTGAAGCTTTCTTT
NA,NA,TRBJ1-5,TRBV30,CAWVLLRVSNQPQHF,TGTGCCTGGGTTCTCTTGAGGGTTAGCAATCAGCCCCAGCATTTT
NA,once,TRBJ2-1,TRBV6-5,CASSPTKTGYEQFF,TGTGCCAGCAGTCCCACAAAAACAGGGTATGAGCAGTTCTTC
NA,NA,TRBJ1-5,TRBV2,CASSLQGYDQPQHF,TGTGCCAGCAGTCTACAGGGTTACGATCAGCCCCAGCATTTT
NA,NA,TRBJ2-1,TRBV5-1,CASKNGGLFDEQFF,TGCGCCAGCAAAAACGGGGGGCTCTTCGATGAGCAGTTCTTC
NA,NA,TRBJ1-1,TRBV7-9,CASSLVHGTKAFF,TGTGCCAGCAGCTTAGTTCATGGGACAAAAGCTTTCTTT
TRBD1,once,TRBJ1-2,TRBV29-1,CSVGTEVQGGYTF,TGCAGCGTGGGGACAGAGGTTCAGGGAGGCTACACCTTC
TRBD2,NA,TRBJ2-3,TRBV3-1/TRBV3-2,CASSQGLAGGHTQYF,TGTGCCAGCAGCCAGGGACTAGCGGGGGGCCATACGCAGTATTTT
NA,NA,TRBJ1-1,TRBV7-2,CASSFGGGNTEAFF,TGTGCCAGCAGCTTCGGAGGAGGGAACACTGAAGCTTTCTTT
TRBD1,NA,TRBJ1-1,TRBV12-5,CASGPGQTGATEAFF,TGTGCTAGTGGGCCAGGACAAACAGGGGCCACTGAAGCTTTCTTT
NA,NA,TRBJ1-2,TRBV4-3,CASSQEIRRNYGYTF,TGCGCCAGCAGCCAAGAGATTCGCAGGAACTATGGCTACACCTTC
TRBD1,NA,TRBJ1-6,TRBV18,CASSPPFGQGDSPLHF,TGTGCCAGCTCACCACCGTTCGGACAGGGGGATTCACCCCTCCACTTT
TRBD1,few,TRBJ1-4,TRBV2,CASSEVSGGRATNEKLFF,TGTGCCAGCAGTGAGGTCTCAGGGGGTCGAGCAACTAATGAAAAACTGTTTTTT
NA,NA,TRBJ1-4,TRBV7-2,CASSLAVYVLATNEKLFF,TGTGCCAGCAGCTTAGCGGTTTACGTCCTAGCGACTAATGAAAAACTGTTTTTT
NA,NA,TRBJ1-1,TRBV19,CASTRQGWAEAFF,TGTGCCAGTACCAGGCAGGGGTGGGCTGAAGCTTTCTTT
NA,NA,TRBJ1-1,TRBV27,CASSSGGEAFF,TGTGCCAGCAGTTCGGGGGGGGAAGCTTTCTTT
NA,NA,TRBJ1-1,TRBV29-1,CSVVGHRSEAFF,TGCAGCGTTGTGGGCCATAGGTCTGAAGCTTTCTTT
TRBD1,NA,TRBJ1-4,TRBV7-9,CASSRPGQGREKLFF,TGTGCCAGCAGCAGACCGGGACAGGGGAGGGAAAAACTGTTTTTT
NA,NA,TRBJ1-5,TRBV4-1,CASSQAQGQHQPQHF,TGCGCCAGCAGCCAAGCCCAGGGACAACATCAGCCCCAGCATTTT
TRBD1,NA,TRBJ1-1,TRBV7-2,CASSLGQGARAFF,TGTGCCAGCAGCCTCGGACAGGGGGCGCGGGCTTTCTTT
TRBD2,NA,TRBJ2-1,TRBV6-5,CASSLLAGAANEQFF,TGTGCCAGCAGCCTACTAGCGGGGGCGGCCAATGAGCAGTTCTTC
NA,once,TRBJ2-7,TRBV6-5,CASRPDIYLSYEQYF,TGTGCCAGCCGTCCCGACATATACCTCTCCTACGAGCAGTACTTC
TRBD1,NA,TRBJ1-5,TRBV19,CASSFTGQGGQPQHF,TGTGCCAGTAGTTTCACGGGACAGGGGGGGCAGCCCCAGCATTTT
TRBD2,NA,TRBJ2-1,TRBV7-6,CASSLVAGGRNEQFF,TGTGCCAGCAGCTTAGTAGCGGGGGGGCGCAATGAGCAGTTCTTC
NA,NA,TRBJ1-2,TRBV19,CATRAGQKLDSANYGYTF,TGTGCCACCAGGGCGGGGCAGAAGTTAGATTCAGCTAACTATGGCTACACCTTC
NA,NA,TRBJ1-2,TRBV5-4,CASSLKGVLSYGYTF,TGTGCCAGCAGCTTGAAGGGGGTACTAAGCTATGGCTACACCTTC
NA,NA,TRBJ2-5,TRBV10-1,CASSEVNQETQYF,TGCGCCAGCAGTGAGGTCAACCAAGAGACCCAGTACTTC
NA,NA,TRBJ2-4,TRBV4-3,CASSLTQGSKNIQYF,TGCGCCAGCAGCCTGACACAGGGATCCAAAAACATTCAGTACTTC
TRBD1,few,TRBJ1-2,TRBV18,CASSPGDRAPHGYTF,TGTGCCAGCTCACCAGGGGACAGGGCTCCCCATGGCTACACCTTC
TRBD1,few,TRBJ1-1,TRBV12-5,CASGLVTGTGKGEAFF,TGTGCTAGTGGTTTGGTAACCGGGACAGGGAAGGGTGAAGCTTTCTTT
NA,once,TRBJ2-3,TRBV5-1,CASSLATTGTDTQYF,TGCGCCAGCAGCTTGGCCACCACGGGCACAGATACGCAGTATTTT
NA,NA,TRBJ2-1,TRBV4-2,CASSRQRDEQFF,TGTGCCAGCAGCAGACAGCGGGATGAGCAGTTCTTC
TRBD1,NA,TRBJ1-3,TRBV19,CASSDRGAGNTIYF,TGTGCCAGTAGTGACAGGGGAGCAGGAAACACCATATATTTT
NA,NA,TRBJ1-3,TRBV7-9,CASSLRGSRSSGNTIYF,TGTGCCAGCAGCCTCCGGGGGTCGAGAAGCTCTGGAAACACCATATATTTT
TRBD1,NA,TRBJ1-5,TRBV29-1,CSVPGQILQGNQPQHF,TGCAGCGTCCCGGGACAGATTCTCCAGGGCAATCAGCCCCAGCATTTT
TRBD2,NA,TRBJ2-2,TRBV11-3,CASSLAGGHTGELFF,TGTGCCAGCAGCTTAGCGGGGGGGCACACCGGGGAGCTGTTTTTT
NA,NA,TRBJ1-6,TRBV11-3,CASRMTGGMPLHF,TGTGCCAGCAGGATGACGGGGGGGATGCCCCTCCACTTT
TRBD1,NA,TRBJ2-2,TRBV5-1,CASSSGQGVGELFF,TGCGCCAGCAGCAGCGGACAGGGGGTCGGGGAGCTGTTTTTT
NA,NA,TRBJ1-6,TRBV19,CASSTGREGSPLHF,TGTGCCAGTAGTACCGGCCGGGAGGGATCACCCCTCCACTTT
NA,once,TRBJ1-4,TRBV5-1,CASSLVWGGEKLFF,TGCGCCAGCAGCTTGGTATGGGGGGGTGAAAAACTGTTTTTT